The source of this T cell receptor beta chain is a study of blood T cell repertoires in COVID-19. For the study at large: Whether acute or convalescent, the COVID-19 samples came from the United States, Italy and Spain. The analysed material was cDNA or gDNA that came from T cells, B-cell-depleted T cells, or PBMCs.

Sequenced by immunoSEQ multiplex PCR; TCRdb stores in-frame clones only, minus some. The sample carries roughly 67,000 clones, over 75% recorded once. On this clone itself: Other DNA variants within this sample encode the same CDR3.

CDR3 length: 16 amino acids. Germline CDR1 is SGHNT and CDR2 is YYREEE (reference sequence). V shed 0 bases and J 2 bases; nucleotides not matched to a gene: 2. The chain joins TRBV5-4 to TRBJ2-3, with 11 bases fitting TRBD2. The receptor comes from a man between 50 and 59 years old with acute or convalescent COVID-19. The sample was peripheral blood. The CDR3, as DNA: TGTGCCAGCAGCTTGGTAGCGGGGGGGGACACAGATACGCAGTATTTT. Its translation is CASSLVAGGDTDTQYF.